This TCR beta chain was identified during a study of shared clonotypes between healthy human individuals (TCRdb year 2020). Turning to the overall study: The cohort included three men and two women between 18 and 49 years of age. For each donor, CD4 naive and CD4 memory were each run on three plates, CD8 naive on two plates, and CD8 memory on one plate. Blood TCR repertoires of roughly five healthy adults were deeply sequenced to estimate repertoire size and the extent of clonotype sharing between individuals. To increase sequencing depth and limit assay-specific biases, TCR repertoire library preparation and sequencing were carried out by different laboratories using diverse techniques. Per donor, leukapheresis produced somewhere between about 0.85 and 9.5 billion PBMCs. Here is what the overall study found, with its caveats: Sharing across a handful of donors was observed for around 5% of naive CD4, about 3.2% of naive CD8, over 2% of memory CD4, and roughly 0.4% of memory CD8 clonotypes. Pairwise subsampling indicated that sequencing depth was expected to affect the degree of clonotype sharing among donors. Sampling was limited to blood, and TCR repertoires in tissue likely differ from TCR repertoires in blood. Because the study included a small number of donors, the genetic and exposure-history diversity represented was limited. Even with the large sequencing depth, rarefaction of the sorted-subset datasets indicated that sequencing was incomplete. Clonotypes shared by all four sorted-subset donors showed higher generation probabilities than non-shared clonotypes. Estimated clonotype richness was generally larger for naive than for memory subsets.

Using the deep immunoSEQ assay, multiplex PCR amplified TCR CDR3 regions from genomic DNA. Extracted genomic DNA from each cell subset was distributed evenly across all wells of several immunoSEQ 96-well plates, and each plate was treated as a replicate. Each replicate PCR for sorted subsets received 200 ng genomic DNA, equal to around 32,000 T cell genomes. The purified libraries were quantified using a Qubit 3.0 fluorometer, sized with a Bioanalyzer 2100, and then quantified again using the KAPA Library Quantification kit. Every immunoSEQ 96-well plate was sequenced on a separate single-read 150-cycle Illumina NextSeq 550 flow cell. Regarding the original processing steps: Because the immunoSEQ output held only junctional sequences and lacked quality scores, the filtering could not match the filtering applied to full-length reads. Sequences were annotated with PyIR, a Python wrapper for IgBLAST v1.9, and V/J genes and CDR3 were assigned using IMGT germline references. Reads were removed for weak V/J assignments (E-value above 1e-6), missing CDR3, stop codons, out-of-frame junctions, or ambiguous translated residues. V3J clonotypes were defined as sequences sharing an identical inferred V gene, J gene, and CDR3 amino acid sequence. To compute the percentage overlap between repertoires, the number of shared unique clonotypes was divided by the size of the smaller repertoire. Richness of each repertoire was evaluated using RTK rarefaction, the Chao1 estimator, and Recon v2.1 estimates of unobserved clonotypes. OLGA was used to compute generation probabilities for all TCRbeta clonotypes that the gDNA method yielded from a handful of donors. What TCRdb holds here is the immuneACCESS table cut down to in-frame rearrangements. Part of the clones is not present; checked against another copy, under half of the missing clones reflect an unresolved V gene, and the others are unexplained. V and J calls and clone size are copied from that table; D and trimming were computed from the DNA. Within this sample are under 300,000 clones, with over 50% of them counted one time only. The ten largest clones add up to around 10% of the sample.

Comment on this clone: The clone's antigen remains unknown. Per-nucleotide qualities are absent, and no much larger clonotype sits a single base away.

The donors were healthy, HIV-negative adults who had no recently reported acute infections or vaccinations. All donors were Caucasian adults living in Nashville, Tennessee, USA. Magnetic negative selection was used to enrich CD4+ T cells, after which naive cells were positively selected on CD45RA and the negative fraction became the memory subset. Blood was obtained by leukapheresis, after which PBMCs were separated by Ficoll-Histopaque density gradient centrifugation and cryopreserved in liquid nitrogen vapor phase. Purity and quantity of every magnetically sorted T cell population were checked by analytical flow cytometry. Genomic DNA was isolated from every sorted fraction and measured by UV absorbance on a Nanodrop 2000c. The V end gives up 5 bases and the J end 1 base, leaving 2 bases in the junction not matched to a gene. For CDR1 and CDR2, the germline V gene lists SGHRS and YFSETQ. The CDR3 sequence holds 14 residues, the cysteine and phenylalanine included. Only CDR3 DNA remains: 42 bases, in frame from the first base.

The sequence was obtained from a man in his thirties or forties in good health. The rearranged segments are TRBV5-1 and TRBJ2-3, and TRBD2 matches 9 of the central bases. Sequencing used memory CD4+ T cells sorted from blood. The intended sense of this specimen's cell subset or site label: CD45RA-negative fraction. The CDR3 amino acid sequence is: CASSSGRGTDTQYF. DNA sequence: TGCGCCAGCAGTAGCGGGAGAGGCACAGATACGCAGTATTTT.